The rows below give T cell receptor beta chains drawn from one sample of a study of T cell responses to AZD1222 COVID-19 vaccine. TCRdb's table, derived via immunoSEQ multiplex PCR, lists solely in-frame clones and lacks some. This sample carries 150,000 to 180,000 clones, roughly nine tenths of them seen once, and the ten largest clones take roughly 5.8%. Here the sequenced sample was peripheral blood, taken on day 0 of MenACWY control vaccination. The receptor source for this set is an adult in good health. Both conserved end residues are part of each CDR3.

>TRBJ1-3|17|TRBV2
CASILFPQGASGNTIYF
>TRBJ2-7|15|TRBV14
CASSQISSPYYEQYF
>TRBJ2-7|14|TRBV24-1
CATSDAGGGYEQYF
>TRBJ2-5|15|TRBV27
CASSFRRGSAETQYF
>TRBJ1-5|14|TRBV5-6
CASSLSGPNQPQHF
>TRBJ1-2|13|TRBV27
CASSLTHDYGYTF
>TRBJ1-5|15|TRBV6-2/TRBV6-3
CASSYVGGGNQPQHF
>TRBJ2-7|15|TRBV5-4
CASSLAGVGSYEQYF
>TRBJ2-3|15|TRBV6-1
CASSERDRVGDTQYF
>TRBJ1-4|13|TRBV29-1
CSVKTGQGEKLFF
>TRBJ1-6|13|TRBV18
CASSPGQNSPLHF
>TRBJ1-5|16|TRBV20-1
CSASGSPSRVEQPQHF
>TRBJ2-1|16|TRBV24-1
CATSDLAGESYNEQFF
>TRBJ2-1|15|TRBV11-3
CASSQLAGGSNEQFF
>TRBJ2-7|12|TRBV28
CASSLVEGEQYF
>TRBJ1-6|16|TRBV4-1
CASSADKGSSNSPLHF
>TRBJ1-1|16|TRBV4-1
CASSPPGQGKNTEAFF
>TRBJ1-1|13|TRBV5-1
CASSLAQGSEAFF
>TRBJ1-2|13|TRBV6-5
CASTSGRNYGYTF
>TRBJ1-1|16|TRBV28
CASSLGTGYMNTEAFF
>TRBJ2-3|15|TRBV27
CASGLTSGGPDTQYF
>TRBJ1-2|11|TRBV6-2/TRBV6-3
CASSYHYGYTF
>TRBJ2-5|14|TRBV24-1
CATSDPGQKETQYF
>TRBJ2-5|16|TRBV7-2
CASSFGPGLAGETQYF
>TRBJ2-2|16|TRBV9
CASSVWRAGGPGELFF
>TRBJ1-1|16|TRBV5-1
CASSSATGGDDTEAFF
>TRBJ1-3|13|TRBV5-4
CASSSLQGNTIYF
>TRBJ1-5|13|TRBV10-1
CASSDRDNQPQHF
>TRBJ2-7|12|TRBV2
CASRDRSYEQYF
>TRBJ1-2|13|TRBV11-3
CASSPTRAGGYTF
>TRBJ1-4|14|TRBV5-1
CASSLGQGGEKLFF
>TRBJ2-5|12|TRBV10-3
CAISDGEETQYF